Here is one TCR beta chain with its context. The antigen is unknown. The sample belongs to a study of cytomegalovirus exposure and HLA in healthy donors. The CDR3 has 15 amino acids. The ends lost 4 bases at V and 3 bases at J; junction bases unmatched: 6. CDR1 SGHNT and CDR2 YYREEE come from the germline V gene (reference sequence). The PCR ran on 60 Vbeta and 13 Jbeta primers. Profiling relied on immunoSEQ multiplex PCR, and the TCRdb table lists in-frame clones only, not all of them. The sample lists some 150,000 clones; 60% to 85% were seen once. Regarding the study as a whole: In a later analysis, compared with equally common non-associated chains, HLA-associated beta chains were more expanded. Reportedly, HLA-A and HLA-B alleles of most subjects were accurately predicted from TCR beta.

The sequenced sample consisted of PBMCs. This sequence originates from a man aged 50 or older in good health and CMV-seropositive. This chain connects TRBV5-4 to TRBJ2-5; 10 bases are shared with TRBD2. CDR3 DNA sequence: TGTGCCAGCAGCCCCCAGCTAGCGGGAGAAGAGACCCAGTACTTC. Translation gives CASSPQLAGEETQYF.